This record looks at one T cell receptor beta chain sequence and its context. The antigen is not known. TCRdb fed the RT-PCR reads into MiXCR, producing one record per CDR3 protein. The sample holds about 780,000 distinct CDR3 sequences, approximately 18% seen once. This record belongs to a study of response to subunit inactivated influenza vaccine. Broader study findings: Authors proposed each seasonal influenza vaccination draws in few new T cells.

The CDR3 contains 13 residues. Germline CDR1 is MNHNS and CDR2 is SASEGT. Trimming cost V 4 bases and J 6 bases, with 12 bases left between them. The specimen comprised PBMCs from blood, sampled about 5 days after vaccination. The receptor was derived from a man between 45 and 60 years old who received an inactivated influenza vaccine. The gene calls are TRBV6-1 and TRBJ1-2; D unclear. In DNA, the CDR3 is TGTGCCAGCAGTGGTCTTAGGGATGATGGCTACACCTTC. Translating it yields CASSGLRDDGYTF.